Given below is one T cell receptor (beta chain) in context. Per the authors' pipeline: Sequence data from immunoSEQ were junction-only and lacked quality scores; consequently, filtering differed. Clones were read by immunoSEQ multiplex PCR, and TCRdb kept only the in-frame ones, dropping some. Clonal size and the V and J genes are those of that table, whereas D and trimming came from the DNA. The data hold about 2 million clones, with around 96% observed a single time. This CDR3 is built from 14 residues. Germline CDR1 reads GTSNPN; CDR2 reads SVGIG (reference sequence). Trimming took 5 bases from V and 2 from J; bases not matched to a gene: 2. Only CD45RO-negative cells positively selected for CCR7 counted as naive CD8 cells, so terminally differentiated effector memory CD45RA+ cells were excluded. The data belong to a study of shared clonotypes between healthy human individuals.

Sequencing was performed on naive CD8+ T cells sorted from blood. This receptor was taken from a man between 18 and 35 years old in good health. The chain combines TRBV30 with TRBJ2-6; 8 bases are a match to TRBD2. The CDR3 DNA reads TGTGCCTGGGAACTAGCGGCTGGGGCCAACGTCCTGACTTTC. Its translation is CAWELAAGANVLTF.